Below, one TCR beta chain is given with its context. Germline values: CDR1 SEHNR, CDR2 FQNEAQ (reference sequence). V dropped 2 bases and J dropped 7 bases, with 21 bases sitting between them. The length of the CDR3 is 16 residues. Original methodology: Estimated nucleated cell counts came from reference gene primer amplification. Sequencing used immunoSEQ multiplex PCR; TCRdb keeps in-frame clones, though not all of them. The D gene and trimming were derived from the DNA, and the V and J assignments and clone size from that table. Found here are approximately 66,000 clones, roughly 86% of them singletons; the top ten hold approximately 1.5%. This specimen belongs to a study of blood T cell repertoires in COVID-19.

This receptor was obtained from a man in his sixties with acute or convalescent COVID-19. Sequences were obtained from peripheral blood. V is TRBV7-9 and J is TRBJ2-7; the D gene is possibly TRBD1 (6 bases). CDR3 nucleotides: TGTGCCAGCAGCTTAAGAGGGAGTCAGGGGACGCGGGAGCAGTACTTC. It codes for CASSLRGSQGTREQYF.